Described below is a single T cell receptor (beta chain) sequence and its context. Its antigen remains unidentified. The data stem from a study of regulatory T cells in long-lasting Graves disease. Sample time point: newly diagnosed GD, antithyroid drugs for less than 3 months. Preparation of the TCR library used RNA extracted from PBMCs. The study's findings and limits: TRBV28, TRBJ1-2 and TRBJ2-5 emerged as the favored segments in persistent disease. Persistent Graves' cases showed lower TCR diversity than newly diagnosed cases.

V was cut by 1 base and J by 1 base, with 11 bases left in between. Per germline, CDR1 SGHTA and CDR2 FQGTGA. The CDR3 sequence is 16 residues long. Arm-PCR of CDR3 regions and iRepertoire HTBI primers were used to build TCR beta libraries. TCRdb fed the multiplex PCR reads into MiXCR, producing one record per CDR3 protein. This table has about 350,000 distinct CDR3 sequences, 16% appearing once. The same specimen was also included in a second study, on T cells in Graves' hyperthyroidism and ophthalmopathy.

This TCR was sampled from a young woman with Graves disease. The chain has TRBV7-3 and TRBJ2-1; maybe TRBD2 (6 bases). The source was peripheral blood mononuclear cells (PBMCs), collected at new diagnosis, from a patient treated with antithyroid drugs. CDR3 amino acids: CASSLNSGASYNEQFF. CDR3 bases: TGTGCCAGCAGCTTAAATAGCGGAGCTTCCTACAATGAGCAGTTCTTC.